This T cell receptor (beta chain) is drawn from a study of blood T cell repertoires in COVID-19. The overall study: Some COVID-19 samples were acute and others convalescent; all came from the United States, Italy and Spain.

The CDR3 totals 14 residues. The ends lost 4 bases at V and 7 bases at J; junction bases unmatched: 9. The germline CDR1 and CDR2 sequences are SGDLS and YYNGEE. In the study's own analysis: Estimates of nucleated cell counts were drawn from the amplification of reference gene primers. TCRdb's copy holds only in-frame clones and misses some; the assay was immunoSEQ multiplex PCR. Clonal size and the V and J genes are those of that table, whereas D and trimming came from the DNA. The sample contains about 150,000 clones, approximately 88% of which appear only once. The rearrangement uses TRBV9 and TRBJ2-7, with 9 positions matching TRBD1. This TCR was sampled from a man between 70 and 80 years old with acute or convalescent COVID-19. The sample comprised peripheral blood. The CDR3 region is CASSSRTGAGEQYF. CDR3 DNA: TGTGCCAGCAGCTCTCGGACAGGGGCGGGAGAGCAGTACTTC.